The present TCR beta chain was sequenced within a study of T-cell memory formation after mild COVID-19. Study overall: TCR clustering was largely donor specific.

V gave up 3 bases and J gave up 7 bases, with 18 bases separating them. Germline loops: CDR1 LNHNV, CDR2 YYDKDF (reference sequence). The CDR3 has 15 residues. This clonotype was counted ten times or more. Its target is unknown. Study outcomes and limitations: CD4+ bias marked clones expanding day 15 to 37, unlike balanced contracting clones. There were some responding clones in pre-infection memory, which suggested that cross-reactive memory had joined. Contracting CD8+ clones were enriched in EMRA, CD4+ mainly in CM and EM.

TCRdb passed the 5' RACE reads through MiXCR, listing each CDR3 protein once. Among hundreds of thousands of distinct CDR3 sequences listed, approximately 15% were seen once. J is TRBJ2-5 and V is TRBV15, with a weak D call TRBD2 (5 bases). Source material: PBMCs or a T cell subset sorted from them (not recorded which). The TCR sequence derives from an adult woman who had mild COVID-19 (a few samples of this study predate the infection). Cell type and time point are not known. CDR3 in DNA: TGTGCCACCAGCAGTCTTCAAACGCGCCGGGGGACCCAGTACTTC. Amino acids: CATSSLQTRRGTQYF.